This T cell receptor beta chain is from a study of blood T cell repertoires in COVID-19. Across the whole study: In each case, the material was cDNA or gDNA derived from T cells, B-cell-depleted T cells, or PBMCs.

Germline CDR1 SGHKS, CDR2 YYEKEE (reference sequence). V lost 0 bases and J 9 bases, leaving 7 bases between the germline ends. The CDR3 extends over 11 amino acids. In the original analysis: Estimates of nucleated cell counts were drawn from the amplification of reference gene primers. Profiled with immunoSEQ multiplex PCR; TCRdb holds only in-frame clones, not every one. V and J calls and clone size follow that table, whereas D and trimming were derived from the DNA. Found here are about 210,000 clones, roughly four fifths of them singletons; the top ten hold around 2.5%. V gene TRBV5-5 combines with J gene TRBJ2-7; D unresolved. What was sequenced was peripheral blood. This clonotype originated in a woman in her 40s with active or convalescent COVID-19. The CDR3 DNA is TGTGCCAGCAGCTTGGGGGCCGTGCAGTACTTC. It specifies CASSLGAVQYF.